The 10 T cell receptor beta chains below all came from one sample that was sequenced in a study of OX40 agonist ivuxolimab in advanced cancers. Clones were sequenced by immunoSEQ multiplex PCR, and TCRdb holds only the in-frame ones, with some missing. The table has about 86,000 clones, roughly 89% seen once. The source material was CD4+ or CD8+ T cells sorted from blood, sampled in a trial of the OX40 agonist ivuxolimab. The receptors were sampled from an adult with an advanced solid tumor such as melanoma, head and neck, liver or kidney cancer.

The gene calls are TRBV6-1 and TRBJ1-1; no definite D call. V lost 7 bases, J lost 1 base, and 13 bases lay in between. This CDR3 region has 14 residues. Germline CDR1 and CDR2: MNHNS and SASEGT. The CDR3 here is CASIPGSGNTEAFF. Written as DNA, the CDR3 is TGTGCCAGCATACCCGGGTCAGGGAACACTGAAGCTTTCTTT.

The rearrangement joins TRBV29-1 to TRBJ1-1, with unresolved D. Trimming took off 0 bases at V and 1 base at J, with 6 bases between the two ends. This CDR3 is 13 amino acids long. Germline values: CDR1 SQVTM, CDR2 ANQGSEA. CDR3 nucleotides: TGCAGCGTTGAAGATTATCGGAACACTGAAGCTTTCTTT. Protein: CSVEDYRNTEAFF.

The chain couples TRBV19 to TRBJ2-7; D is ambiguous. This CDR3 region has 13 residues. Looked up from germline, CDR1 is LNHDA and CDR2 is SQIVND (reference sequence). V lost 2 bases and J 5 bases, leaving 10 bases between the germline ends. CDR3 region: CASSISTLHEQYF. CDR3 in DNA: TGTGCCAGTAGTATATCCACCTTACACGAGCAGTACTTC.

The V gene is TRBV7-3, the J gene TRBJ2-3, with D maybe TRBD1 (6 bases). This CDR3 has 14 amino acids. V was shortened by 2 bases and J by 5 bases, with 11 bases between the two germline ends. Germline V gene sequence: CDR1 SGHTA, CDR2 FQGTGA. This CDR3 reads CASSLSGGKDTQYF. Here the CDR3 DNA reads TGTGCCAGCAGCTTATCTGGGGGCAAAGATACGCAGTATTTT. The variable domain in full, completed from reference TRBV7-3 and TRBJ2-3, reads GAGVSQTPSNKVTEKGKYVELRCDPISGHTALYWYRQSLGQGPEFLIYFQGTGAADDSGLPNDRFFAVRPEGSVSTLKIQRTERGDSAVYLCASSLSGGKDTQYFGPGTRLTVL.

The gene calls are TRBV7-8 and TRBJ1-2; tentatively, D is TRBD1 (6 bases). Germline V gene lookup returns CDR1 SGHVS and CDR2 FQNEAQ. V was pared by 0 bases and J by 11 bases, with 19 bases between. The CDR3 covers 15 residues. This CDR3 is CASSLALDSPRGYTF. The CDR3 DNA is TGTGCCAGCAGCTTAGCGTTGGACAGCCCAAGGGGGTACACCTTC.

The sample holds a few counts of this clone. The chain employs TRBV9 and TRBJ1-5; D may be TRBD1 (5 bases). The CDR3 has 14 residues. V was shortened by 0 bases and J by 5 bases, with 9 bases between the two germline ends. Germline-derived CDR1 and CDR2 are SGDLS and YYNGEE. The CDR3 sequence: CASSVGRRDQPQHF. The CDR3 DNA is TGTGCCAGCAGCGTAGGACGCAGGGATCAGCCCCAGCATTTT.

The chain couples TRBV28 to TRBJ1-1, with D perhaps TRBD1 (5 bases). CDR1 is MDHEN and CDR2 is SYDVKM in the germline V gene. The CDR3 totals 15 residues. Deletions cut 3 bases from V and 7 bases from J, with 18 bases between. CDR3 sequence reads: CASSFMSGGTNEAFF. The CDR3 DNA reads as TGTGCCAGCAGTTTCATGTCGGGAGGGACCAATGAAGCTTTCTTT.

The CDR3 reads CASRLGGRASYEQYF. The CDR3 DNA sequence: TGTGCAAGTCGCTTAGGCGGGAGGGCTTCCTACGAGCAGTACTTC. The V and J genes are TRBV12-2 and TRBJ2-7; no DNA check was done on the table's D call, TRBD2. TRBV12-2 is recorded as a pseudogene. This CDR3 is 15 amino acids long.

This rearrangement joins TRBV18 to TRBJ2-7; TRBD1 aligns across 7 bases. V gave up 2 bases and J gave up 3 bases; unmatched junction bases: 1. The CDR3 extends over 13 amino acids. In germline, CDR1 is KGHSH, CDR2 LQKENI. The CDR3 loop is CASSPNRGYEQYF. The CDR3 DNA sequence: TGTGCCAGCTCACCAAACAGGGGCTACGAGCAGTACTTC.

This chain joins TRBV5-5 and TRBJ2-1; 8 nucleotides align to TRBD1. CDR3 length: 14 residues. The ends lost 1 base at V and 7 bases at J; junction bases unmatched: 4. From germline, CDR1 is SGHKS and CDR2 YYEKEE (reference sequence). The chain's CDR3 is CASSLTGGRNEQFF. The CDR3 DNA is TGTGCCAGCAGCTTGACAGGGGGGAGGAATGAGCAGTTCTTC.